This T cell receptor (beta chain) was sequenced for a study of CD8 T cells in ankylosing spondylitis. CDR3 length: 14 amino acids. CDR1 and CDR2 from the germline V gene are SGHRS and YFSETQ. Trimming cost V 1 base and J 4 bases, with 11 bases left between them. Findings and caveats of the study: Disease-linked clones were reportedly significantly enriched in matched ankylosing spondylitis synovial fluid.

Quantitative 5'-RACE with molecular barcodes produced the TCR beta libraries. TCRdb re-derived calls from the 5' RACE reads in MiXCR, one entry per CDR3 protein. The table includes approximately 250,000 distinct CDR3 sequences, 8.2% detected once. Many counts were recorded for this clonotype. Its antigen is unknown. Sequencing used blood, either unsorted or a sorted T cell fraction (not recorded which). The V gene is TRBV5-1, the J gene TRBJ1-2; D perhaps matches TRBD1 (5 bases). The clonotype comes from a female donor with ankylosing spondylitis or in good health (not recorded which). CDR3 sequence: CASSLSADIYGYTF. The CDR3 DNA reads TGCGCCAGCAGCTTGAGCGCGGACATCTATGGCTACACCTTC.